This TCR beta chain stems from a study of blood T cell repertoires in COVID-19. Trimming removed 6 bases from V and 5 bases from J, with 19 bases in between. The CDR3 contains 15 residues. Germline V CDR1 and CDR2: SNHLY, FYNNEI. The table came from immunoSEQ multiplex PCR; TCRdb's copy has only in-frame clones and leaves some out. The table shows about 360,000 clones, with around 83% occurring only once. Sequences were obtained from peripheral blood. The chain carries TRBV2 and TRBJ2-5; possible D gene TRBD1, 6 bases. The sequence was collected from a man under 40 with active or convalescent COVID-19. DNA of the CDR3: TGTGCCAGCAGCCTCACAGGGCCCAGGGAGGAGACCCAGTACTTC. Translated: CASSLTGPREETQYF.